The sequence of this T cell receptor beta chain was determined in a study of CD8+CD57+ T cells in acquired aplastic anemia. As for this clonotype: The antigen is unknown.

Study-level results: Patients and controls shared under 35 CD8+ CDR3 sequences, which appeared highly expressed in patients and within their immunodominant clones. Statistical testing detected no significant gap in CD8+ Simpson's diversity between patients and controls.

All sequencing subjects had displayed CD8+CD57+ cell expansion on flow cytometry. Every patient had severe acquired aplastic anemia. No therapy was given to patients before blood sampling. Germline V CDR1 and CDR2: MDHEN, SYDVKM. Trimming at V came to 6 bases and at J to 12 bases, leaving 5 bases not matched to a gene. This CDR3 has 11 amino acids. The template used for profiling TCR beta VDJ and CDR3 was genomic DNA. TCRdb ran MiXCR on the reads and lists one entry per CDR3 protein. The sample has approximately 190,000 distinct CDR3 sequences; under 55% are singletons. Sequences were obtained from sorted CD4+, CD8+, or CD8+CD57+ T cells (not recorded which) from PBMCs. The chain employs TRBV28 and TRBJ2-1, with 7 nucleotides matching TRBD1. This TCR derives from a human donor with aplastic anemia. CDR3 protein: CASSQQGSQFF. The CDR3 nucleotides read TGTGCCAGCAGCCAACAGGGGTCGCAGTTCTTC.